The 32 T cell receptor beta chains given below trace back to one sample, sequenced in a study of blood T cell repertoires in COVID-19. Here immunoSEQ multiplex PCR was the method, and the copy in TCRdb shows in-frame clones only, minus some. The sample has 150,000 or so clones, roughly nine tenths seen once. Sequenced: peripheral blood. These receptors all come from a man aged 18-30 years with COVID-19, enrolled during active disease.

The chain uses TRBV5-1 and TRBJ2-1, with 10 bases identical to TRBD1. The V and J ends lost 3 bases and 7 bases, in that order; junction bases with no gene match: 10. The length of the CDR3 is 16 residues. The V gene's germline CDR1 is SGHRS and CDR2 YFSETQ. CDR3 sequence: CASSSRDRGDPNEQFF. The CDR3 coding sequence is TGCGCCAGCAGCTCCCGGGACAGGGGAGACCCTAATGAGCAGTTCTTC.

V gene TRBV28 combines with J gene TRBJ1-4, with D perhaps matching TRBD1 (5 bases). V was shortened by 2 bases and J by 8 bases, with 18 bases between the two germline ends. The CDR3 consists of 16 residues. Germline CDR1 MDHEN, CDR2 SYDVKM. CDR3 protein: CASSLTVGRVGEKLFF. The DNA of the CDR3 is TGTGCCAGCAGTTTAACAGTGGGCAGGGTGGGAGAAAAACTGTTTTTT.

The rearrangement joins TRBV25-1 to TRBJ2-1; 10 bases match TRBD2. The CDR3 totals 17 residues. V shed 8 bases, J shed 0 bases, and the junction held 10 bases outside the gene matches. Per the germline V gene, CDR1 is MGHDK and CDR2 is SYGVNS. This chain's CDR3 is CASLRGLALSSYNEQFF. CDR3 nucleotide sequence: TGTGCCAGCTTACGGGGACTAGCGTTGAGCTCCTACAATGAGCAGTTCTTC.

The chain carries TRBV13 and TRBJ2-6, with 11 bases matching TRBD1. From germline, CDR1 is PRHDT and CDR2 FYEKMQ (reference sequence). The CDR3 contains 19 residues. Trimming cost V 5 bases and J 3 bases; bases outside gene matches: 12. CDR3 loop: CASSAGFGTGGFGANVLTF. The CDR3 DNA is TGTGCCAGCAGCGCCGGATTCGGGACAGGGGGGTTTGGGGCCAACGTCCTGACTTTC.

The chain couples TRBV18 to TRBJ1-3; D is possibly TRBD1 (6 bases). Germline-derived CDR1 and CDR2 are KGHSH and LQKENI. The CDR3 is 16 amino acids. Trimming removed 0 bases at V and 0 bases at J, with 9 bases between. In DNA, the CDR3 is TGTGCCAGCTCACCACCGGGGGCTCTCTCTGGAAACACCATATATTTT. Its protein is CASSPPGALSGNTIYF.

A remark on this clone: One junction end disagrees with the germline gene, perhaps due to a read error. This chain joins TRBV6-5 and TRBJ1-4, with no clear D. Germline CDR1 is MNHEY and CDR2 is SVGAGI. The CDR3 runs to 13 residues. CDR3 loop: CASSRAGEEKLLF. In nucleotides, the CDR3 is TGTGCCAGCAGCCGGGCCGGGGAGGAAAAACTGCTTTTT.

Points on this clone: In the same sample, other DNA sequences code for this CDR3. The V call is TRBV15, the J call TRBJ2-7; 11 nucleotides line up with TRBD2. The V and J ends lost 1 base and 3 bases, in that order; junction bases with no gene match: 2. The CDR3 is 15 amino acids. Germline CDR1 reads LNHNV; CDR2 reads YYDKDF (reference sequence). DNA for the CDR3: TGTGCCACCAGCAGAGGTACTAGCGGGAGCTACGAGCAGTACTTC. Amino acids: CATSRGTSGSYEQYF. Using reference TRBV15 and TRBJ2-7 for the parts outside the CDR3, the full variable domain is DAMVIQNPRYQVTQFGKPVTLSCSQTLNHNVMYWYQQKSSQAPKLLFHYYDKDFNNEADTPDNFQSRRPNTSFCFLDIRSPGLGDTAMYLCATSRGTSGSYEQYFGPGTRLTVT.

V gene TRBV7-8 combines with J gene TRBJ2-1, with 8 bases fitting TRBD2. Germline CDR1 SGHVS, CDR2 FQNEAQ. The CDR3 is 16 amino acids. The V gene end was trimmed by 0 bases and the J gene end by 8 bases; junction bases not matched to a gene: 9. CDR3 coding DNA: TGTGCCAGCAGCTTAGCAAGTCCCCTAGCGGGCGATGAGCAGTTCTTC. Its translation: CASSLASPLAGDEQFF. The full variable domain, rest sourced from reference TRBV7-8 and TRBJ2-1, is GAGVSQSPRYKVAKRGQDVALRCDPISGHVSLFWYQQALGQGPEFLTYFQNEAQLDKSGLPSDRFFAERPEGSVSTLKIQRTQQEDSAVYLCASSLASPLAGDEQFFGPGTRLTVL.

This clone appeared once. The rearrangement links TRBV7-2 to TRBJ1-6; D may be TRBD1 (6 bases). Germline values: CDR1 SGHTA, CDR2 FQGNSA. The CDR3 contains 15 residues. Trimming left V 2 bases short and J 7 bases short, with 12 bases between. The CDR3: CASSLSSGENSPLHF. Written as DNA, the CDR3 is TGTGCCAGCAGCTTATCGTCAGGGGAGAATTCACCCCTCCACTTT.

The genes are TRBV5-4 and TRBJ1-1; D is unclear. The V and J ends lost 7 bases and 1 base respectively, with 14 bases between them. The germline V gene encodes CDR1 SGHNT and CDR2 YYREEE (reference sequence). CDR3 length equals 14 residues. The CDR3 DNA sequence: TGTGCCAGCCCATCCCTTACAGCGAACACTGAAGCTTTCTTT. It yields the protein CASPSLTANTEAFF.

The CDR3 reads CASSTQGTGELFF. CDR3 nucleotides: TGTGCCAGCAGCACACAGGGGACCGGGGAGCTGTTTTTT. J is TRBJ2-2 and V is TRBV11-3; 7 bases map to TRBD1. Trimming at V came to 5 bases and at J to 5 bases, leaving 2 bases not matched to a gene. CDR3 length equals 13 residues. CDR1 is SGHNT, CDR2 YENEEA, per germline. Complete variable domain (other parts from reference TRBV11-3 and TRBJ2-2): EAGVVQSPRYKIIEKKQPVAFWCNPISGHNTLYWYLQNLGQGPELLIRYENEEAVDDSQLPKDRFSAERLKGVDSTLKIQPAELGDSAVYLCASSTQGTGELFFGEGSRLTVL.

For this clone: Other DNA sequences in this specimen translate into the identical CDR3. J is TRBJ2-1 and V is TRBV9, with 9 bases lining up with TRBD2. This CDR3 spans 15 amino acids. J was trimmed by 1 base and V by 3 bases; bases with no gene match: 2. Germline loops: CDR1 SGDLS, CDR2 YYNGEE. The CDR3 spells CASSASGNSYNEQFF. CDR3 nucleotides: TGTGCCAGCAGCGCTAGCGGGAATTCCTACAATGAGCAGTTCTTC.

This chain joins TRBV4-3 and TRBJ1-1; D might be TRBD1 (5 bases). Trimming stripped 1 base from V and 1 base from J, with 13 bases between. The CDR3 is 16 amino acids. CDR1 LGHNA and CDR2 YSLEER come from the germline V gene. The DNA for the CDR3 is TGCGCCAGCAGCCAAGCCCCAGGGAGGTGGAACACTGAAGCTTTCTTT. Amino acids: CASSQAPGRWNTEAFF.

The CDR3 sequence is CASSEQGRRTEAFF. CDR3 DNA sequence: TGTGCCAGCAGTGAGCAGGGTCGTCGCACTGAAGCTTTCTTT. This chain connects TRBV6-1 to TRBJ1-1; weak D call: TRBD1 (5 bases). CDR1 MNHNS and CDR2 SASEGT come from the germline V gene. CDR3 length: 14 amino acids. Trimming took off 3 bases at V and 4 bases at J, with 12 bases between the two ends.

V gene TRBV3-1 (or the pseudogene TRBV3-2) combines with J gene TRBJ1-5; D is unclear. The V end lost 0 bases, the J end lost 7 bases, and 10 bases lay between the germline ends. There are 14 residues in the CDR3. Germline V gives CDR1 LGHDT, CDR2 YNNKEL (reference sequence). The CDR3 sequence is CASSQDRGGQPQHF. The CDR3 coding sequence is TGTGCCAGCAGCCAAGATCGGGGAGGGCAGCCCCAGCATTTT.

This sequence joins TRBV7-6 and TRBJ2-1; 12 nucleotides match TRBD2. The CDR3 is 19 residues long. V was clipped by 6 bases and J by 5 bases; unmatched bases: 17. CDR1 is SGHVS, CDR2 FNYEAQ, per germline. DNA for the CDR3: TGTGCCAGCAGTCATAGGGCATCTAGCGGGAGGGCCCCACACAATGAGCAGTTCTTC. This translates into CASSHRASSGRAPHNEQFF.

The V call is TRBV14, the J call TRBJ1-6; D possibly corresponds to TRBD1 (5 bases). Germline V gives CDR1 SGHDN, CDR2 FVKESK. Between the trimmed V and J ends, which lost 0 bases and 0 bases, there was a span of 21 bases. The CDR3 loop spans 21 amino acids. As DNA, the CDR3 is TGTGCCAGCAGCCAAGATTACCGGTGGCAGGGCCGGGTCTCCTATAATTCACCCCTCCACTTT. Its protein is CASSQDYRWQGRVSYNSPLHF.

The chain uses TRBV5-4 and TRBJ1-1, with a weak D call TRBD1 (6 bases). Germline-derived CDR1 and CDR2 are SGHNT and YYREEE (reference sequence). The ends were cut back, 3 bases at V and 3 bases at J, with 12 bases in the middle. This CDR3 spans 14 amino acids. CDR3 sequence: CASSWRGGDTEAFF. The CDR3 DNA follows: TGTGCCAGCAGCTGGAGGGGGGGGGACACTGAAGCTTTCTTT.

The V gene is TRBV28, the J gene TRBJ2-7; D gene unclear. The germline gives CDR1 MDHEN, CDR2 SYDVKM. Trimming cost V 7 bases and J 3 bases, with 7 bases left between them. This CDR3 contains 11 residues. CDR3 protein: CASTSRYEQYF. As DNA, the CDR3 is TGTGCCAGCACTAGTCGCTACGAGCAGTACTTC.

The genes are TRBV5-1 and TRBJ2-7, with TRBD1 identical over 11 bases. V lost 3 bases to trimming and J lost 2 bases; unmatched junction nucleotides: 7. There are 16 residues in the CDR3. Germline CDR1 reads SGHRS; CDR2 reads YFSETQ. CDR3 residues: CASSSFRTGGTYEQYF. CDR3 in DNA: TGCGCCAGCAGCTCGTTTCGGACAGGGGGCACCTACGAGCAGTACTTC.

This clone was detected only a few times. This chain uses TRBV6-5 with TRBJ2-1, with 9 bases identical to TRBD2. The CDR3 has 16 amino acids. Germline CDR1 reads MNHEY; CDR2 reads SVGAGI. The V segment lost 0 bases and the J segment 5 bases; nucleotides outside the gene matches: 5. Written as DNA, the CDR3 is TGTGCCAGCAGTTACTCCGGGGTAGCGGGAGACAATGAGCAGTTCTTC. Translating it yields CASSYSGVAGDNEQFF.

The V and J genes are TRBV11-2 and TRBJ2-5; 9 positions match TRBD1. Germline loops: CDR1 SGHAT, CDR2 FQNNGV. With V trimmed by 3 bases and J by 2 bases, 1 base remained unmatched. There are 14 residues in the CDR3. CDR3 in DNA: TGTGCCAGCAGCTTCGGGACAGGGCAAGAGACCCAGTACTTC. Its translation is CASSFGTGQETQYF.

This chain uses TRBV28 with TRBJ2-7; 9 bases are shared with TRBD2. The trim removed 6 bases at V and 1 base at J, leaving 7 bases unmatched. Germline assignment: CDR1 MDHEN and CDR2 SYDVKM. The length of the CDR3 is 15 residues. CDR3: CASSSWTSASYEQYF. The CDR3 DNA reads TGTGCCAGCAGCTCCTGGACTAGCGCATCCTACGAGCAGTACTTC.

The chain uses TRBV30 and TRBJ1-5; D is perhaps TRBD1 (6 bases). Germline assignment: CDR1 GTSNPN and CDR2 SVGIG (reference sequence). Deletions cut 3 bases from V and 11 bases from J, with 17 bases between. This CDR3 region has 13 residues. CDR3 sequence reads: CAWRISTGTTQHF. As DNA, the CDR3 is TGTGCCTGGAGGATTTCGACAGGCACGACCCAGCATTTT.

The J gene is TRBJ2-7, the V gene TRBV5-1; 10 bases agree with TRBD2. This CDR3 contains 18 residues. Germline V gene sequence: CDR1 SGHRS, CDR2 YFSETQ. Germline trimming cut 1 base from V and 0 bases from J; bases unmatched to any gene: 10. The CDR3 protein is CASSLQTSGPTSSYEQYF. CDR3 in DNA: TGCGCCAGCAGCTTGCAGACTAGCGGGCCCACTAGCTCCTACGAGCAGTACTTC.

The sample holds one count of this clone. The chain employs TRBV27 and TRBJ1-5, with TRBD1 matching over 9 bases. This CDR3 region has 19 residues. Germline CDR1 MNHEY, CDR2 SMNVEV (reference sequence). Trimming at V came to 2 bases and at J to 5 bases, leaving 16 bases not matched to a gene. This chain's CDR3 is CASSLEIGTGSGLHQPQHF. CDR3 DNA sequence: TGTGCCAGCAGTTTAGAGATAGGGACAGGGAGTGGGTTGCATCAGCCCCAGCATTTT.

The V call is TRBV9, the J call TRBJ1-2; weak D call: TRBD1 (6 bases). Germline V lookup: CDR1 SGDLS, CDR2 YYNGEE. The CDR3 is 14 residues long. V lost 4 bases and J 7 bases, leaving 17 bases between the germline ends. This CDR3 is CASSPPGGAAGYTF. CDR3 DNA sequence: TGTGCCAGCAGCCCCCCCGGGGGGGCCGCTGGCTACACCTTC.

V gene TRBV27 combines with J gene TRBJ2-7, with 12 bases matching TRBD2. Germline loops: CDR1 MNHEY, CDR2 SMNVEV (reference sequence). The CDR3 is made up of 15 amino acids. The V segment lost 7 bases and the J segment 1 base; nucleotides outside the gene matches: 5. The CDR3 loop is CASTRGLAGSYEQYF. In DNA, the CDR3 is TGTGCCAGCACCCGGGGACTAGCGGGTTCCTACGAGCAGTACTTC.

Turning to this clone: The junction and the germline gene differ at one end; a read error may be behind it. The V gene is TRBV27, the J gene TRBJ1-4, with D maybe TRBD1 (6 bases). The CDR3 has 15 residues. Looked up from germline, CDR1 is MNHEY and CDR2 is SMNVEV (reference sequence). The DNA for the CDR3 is TGTGCCAGCAGTCCTCTCGGGACAAGCCATGAAAAACTGCTTTTT. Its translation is CASSPLGTSHEKLLF.

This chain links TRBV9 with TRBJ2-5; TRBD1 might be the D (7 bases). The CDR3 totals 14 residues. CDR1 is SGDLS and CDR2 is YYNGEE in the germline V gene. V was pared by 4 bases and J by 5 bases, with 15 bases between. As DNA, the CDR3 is TGTGCCAGCAGCCTCAGGGGGGCAGGGGAGACCCAGTACTTC. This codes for CASSLRGAGETQYF. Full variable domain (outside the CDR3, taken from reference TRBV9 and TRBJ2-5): DSGVTQTPKHLITATGQRVTLRCSPRSGDLSVYWYQQSLDQGLQFLIQYYNGEERAKGNILERFSAQQFPDLHSELNLSSLELGDSALYFCASSLRGAGETQYFGPGTRLLVL.

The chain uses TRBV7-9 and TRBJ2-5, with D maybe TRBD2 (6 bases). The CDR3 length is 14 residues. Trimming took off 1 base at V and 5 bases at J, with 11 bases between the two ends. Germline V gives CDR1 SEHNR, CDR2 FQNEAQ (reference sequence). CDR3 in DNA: TGTGCCAGCAGCTTAGTGCTGGGGGGTGAGACCCAGTACTTC. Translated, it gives CASSLVLGGETQYF.

The CDR3 here is CASGQGTSYEQYF. In DNA, the CDR3 is TGTGCCAGCGGACAGGGCACCTCCTACGAGCAGTACTTC. The chain joins TRBV10-3 to TRBJ2-7; 8 nucleotides agree with TRBD1. The V gene end was trimmed by 10 bases and the J gene end by 0 bases; junction bases not matched to a gene: 5. The germline gives CDR1 ENHRY, CDR2 SYGVKD. The CDR3 covers 13 residues.